A selection of T cell receptor beta chains follows, all from one sample in a study of blood T cell repertoires in COVID-19. Repertoires were generated with immunoSEQ multiplex PCR, while TCRdb's copy carries only in-frame clones and drops some. The table has a few hundred thousand clones, 90% seen once. The sequenced material came from PBMCs or T cells enriched from blood (not recorded which). Receptor source: a man aged 25-40 years who had been exposed to COVID-19. Both conserved end residues are part of each CDR3. Fields, in order: clone size, J gene, V gene, D gene, CDR3 protein, CDR3 DNA. A D gene is named only where the DNA matches it firmly. Clone size, where shown, is once, few, many, or a class for clones that have expanded.

. | TRBJ1-4 | TRBV9 | TRBD1 | CASSKYRDSDEKLFF | TGTGCCAGCAGCAAATACCGGGACAGTGATGAAAAACTGTTTTTT
few | TRBJ2-2 | TRBV4-1 | . | CASSPYKNTGELFF | TGCGCCAGCAGCCCTTACAAGAACACCGGGGAGCTGTTTTTT
once | TRBJ2-5 | TRBV29-1 | TRBD1 | CSVGPDRAETQYF | TGCAGCGTGGGGCCCGACAGGGCGGAGACCCAGTACTTC
. | TRBJ1-2 | TRBV6-4 | . | CASKNETGYVHYGYTF | TGTGCCAGCAAAAACGAAACAGGTTACGTGCACTATGGCTACACCTTC
. | TRBJ1-5 | TRBV6-1 | . | CASSDNRVDQPQHF | TGTGCCAGCAGTGATAACAGGGTTGATCAGCCCCAGCATTTT
. | TRBJ1-2 | TRBV2 | TRBD1 | CASGSRQGGYTF | TGTGCCAGCGGGTCTCGACAGGGTGGCTACACCTTC
once | TRBJ1-2 | TRBV11-2 | TRBD1 | CASSLVGRGTANYGYTF | TGTGCCAGCAGCTTAGTGGGCAGGGGGACTGCTAACTATGGCTACACCTTC
. | TRBJ2-3 | TRBV2 | TRBD2 | CASIHWRGDLTDTQYF | TGTGCCAGCATCCACTGGCGGGGGGACCTCACAGATACGCAGTATTTT
once | TRBJ2-3 | TRBV7-7 | TRBD1 | CASSAGDRGADTQYF | TGTGCCAGCAGCGCAGGAGACAGGGGTGCGGATACGCAGTATTTT
. | TRBJ1-2 | TRBV30 | . | CAWSAFRSYNYGYTF | TGTGCCTGGAGTGCCTTCCGGTCGTATAACTATGGCTACACCTTC
. | TRBJ2-4 | TRBV10-3 | . | CAISETSADSSVKNIQYF | TGTGCCATCAGTGAGACCTCCGCAGACAGTTCTGTCAAAAACATTCAGTACTTC